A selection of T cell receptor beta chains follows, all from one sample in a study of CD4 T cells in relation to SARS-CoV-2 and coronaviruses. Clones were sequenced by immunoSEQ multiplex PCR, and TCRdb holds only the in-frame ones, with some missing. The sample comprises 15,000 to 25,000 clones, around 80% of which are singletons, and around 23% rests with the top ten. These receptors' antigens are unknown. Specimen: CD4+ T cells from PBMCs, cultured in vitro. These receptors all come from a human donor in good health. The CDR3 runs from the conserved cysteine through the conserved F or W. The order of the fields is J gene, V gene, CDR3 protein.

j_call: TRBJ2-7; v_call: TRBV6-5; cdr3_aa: CASTLAGIAYEQYF
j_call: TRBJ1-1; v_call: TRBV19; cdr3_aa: CASSEQGLTEAFF
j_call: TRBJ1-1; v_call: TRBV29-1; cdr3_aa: CSAISGLDEAFF
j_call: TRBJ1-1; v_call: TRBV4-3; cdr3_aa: CASSQESGVAFF
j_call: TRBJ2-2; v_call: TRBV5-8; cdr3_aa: CASTPRQGLTGELFF
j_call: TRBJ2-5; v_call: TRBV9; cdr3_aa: CASSVESTGLETQYF
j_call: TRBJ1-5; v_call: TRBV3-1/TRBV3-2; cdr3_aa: CASSESNQPQHF
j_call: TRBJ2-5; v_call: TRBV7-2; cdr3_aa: CASSPSRGSFLETQYF
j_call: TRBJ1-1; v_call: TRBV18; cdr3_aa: CASSLRQMNTEAFF
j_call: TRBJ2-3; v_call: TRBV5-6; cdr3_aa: CASSFGLGTDTQYF
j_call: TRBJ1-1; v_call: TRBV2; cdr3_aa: CASSPTGDPEAFF
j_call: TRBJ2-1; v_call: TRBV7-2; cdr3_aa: CASSLSRANEQFF
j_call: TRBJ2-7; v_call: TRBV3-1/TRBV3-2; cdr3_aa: CASSQGPTGLLF
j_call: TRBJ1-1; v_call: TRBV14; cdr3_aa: CASSQVLGGTEAFF
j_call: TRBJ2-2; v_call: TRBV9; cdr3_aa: CASSVGLAGSNTGELFF
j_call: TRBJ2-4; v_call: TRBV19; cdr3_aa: CASSKTGGKNIQYF
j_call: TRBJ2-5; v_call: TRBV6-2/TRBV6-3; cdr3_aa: CASSFEETQYF
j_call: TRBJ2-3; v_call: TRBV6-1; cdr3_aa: CASSEGRTSVGTDTQYF
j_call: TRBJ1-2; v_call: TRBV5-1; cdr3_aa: CASSPRVWDTGTNYGYTF
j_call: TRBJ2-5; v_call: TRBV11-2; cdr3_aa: CASTRSLEGEETQYF
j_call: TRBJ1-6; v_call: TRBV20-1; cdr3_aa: CSASRADTYNSPLHF
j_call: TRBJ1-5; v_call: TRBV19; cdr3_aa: CASSTQTSNQPQHF
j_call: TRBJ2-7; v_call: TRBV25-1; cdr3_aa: CASEPGGTYEQYF
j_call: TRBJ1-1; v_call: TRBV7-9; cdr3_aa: CASSPMAGGAATEAFF
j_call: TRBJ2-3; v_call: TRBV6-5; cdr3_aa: CASSRLAGSTDTQYF
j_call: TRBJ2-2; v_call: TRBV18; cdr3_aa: CASSPTGLAGTGELFF
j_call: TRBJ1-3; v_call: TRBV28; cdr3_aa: CASSFTIPSGNTIYF
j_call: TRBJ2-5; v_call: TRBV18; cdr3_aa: CASSPMETQYF
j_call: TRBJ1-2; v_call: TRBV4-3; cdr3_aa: CASSQEQGAGYGYTF
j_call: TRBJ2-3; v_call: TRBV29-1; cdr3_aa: CSVRLTTDTQYF
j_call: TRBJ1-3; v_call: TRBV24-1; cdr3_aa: CATSDWTRPAMSSGNTIYF
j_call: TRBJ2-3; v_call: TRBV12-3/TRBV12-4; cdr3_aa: CASSTENTQYF
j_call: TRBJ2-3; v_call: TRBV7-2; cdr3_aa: CASRGTSADTQYF
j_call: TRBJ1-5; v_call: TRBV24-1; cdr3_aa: CATSDLTANQPQHF
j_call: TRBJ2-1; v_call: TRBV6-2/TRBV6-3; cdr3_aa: CASSYGVAYNEQFF
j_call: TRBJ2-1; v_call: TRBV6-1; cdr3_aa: CASSQGLAGGPEQFF
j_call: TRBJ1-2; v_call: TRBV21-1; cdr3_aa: CASSIKDRPRMRGYTF
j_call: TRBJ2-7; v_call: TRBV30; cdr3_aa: CAWNFGLSGSYEQYF
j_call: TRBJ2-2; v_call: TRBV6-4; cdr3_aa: CASRQDREAGELFF
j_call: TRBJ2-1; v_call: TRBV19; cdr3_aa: CATSQGGTYNEQFF
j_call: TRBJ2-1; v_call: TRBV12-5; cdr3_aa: CASGLLGLATDEQFF
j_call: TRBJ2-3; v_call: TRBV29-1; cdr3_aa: CSVELAGGTDTQYF